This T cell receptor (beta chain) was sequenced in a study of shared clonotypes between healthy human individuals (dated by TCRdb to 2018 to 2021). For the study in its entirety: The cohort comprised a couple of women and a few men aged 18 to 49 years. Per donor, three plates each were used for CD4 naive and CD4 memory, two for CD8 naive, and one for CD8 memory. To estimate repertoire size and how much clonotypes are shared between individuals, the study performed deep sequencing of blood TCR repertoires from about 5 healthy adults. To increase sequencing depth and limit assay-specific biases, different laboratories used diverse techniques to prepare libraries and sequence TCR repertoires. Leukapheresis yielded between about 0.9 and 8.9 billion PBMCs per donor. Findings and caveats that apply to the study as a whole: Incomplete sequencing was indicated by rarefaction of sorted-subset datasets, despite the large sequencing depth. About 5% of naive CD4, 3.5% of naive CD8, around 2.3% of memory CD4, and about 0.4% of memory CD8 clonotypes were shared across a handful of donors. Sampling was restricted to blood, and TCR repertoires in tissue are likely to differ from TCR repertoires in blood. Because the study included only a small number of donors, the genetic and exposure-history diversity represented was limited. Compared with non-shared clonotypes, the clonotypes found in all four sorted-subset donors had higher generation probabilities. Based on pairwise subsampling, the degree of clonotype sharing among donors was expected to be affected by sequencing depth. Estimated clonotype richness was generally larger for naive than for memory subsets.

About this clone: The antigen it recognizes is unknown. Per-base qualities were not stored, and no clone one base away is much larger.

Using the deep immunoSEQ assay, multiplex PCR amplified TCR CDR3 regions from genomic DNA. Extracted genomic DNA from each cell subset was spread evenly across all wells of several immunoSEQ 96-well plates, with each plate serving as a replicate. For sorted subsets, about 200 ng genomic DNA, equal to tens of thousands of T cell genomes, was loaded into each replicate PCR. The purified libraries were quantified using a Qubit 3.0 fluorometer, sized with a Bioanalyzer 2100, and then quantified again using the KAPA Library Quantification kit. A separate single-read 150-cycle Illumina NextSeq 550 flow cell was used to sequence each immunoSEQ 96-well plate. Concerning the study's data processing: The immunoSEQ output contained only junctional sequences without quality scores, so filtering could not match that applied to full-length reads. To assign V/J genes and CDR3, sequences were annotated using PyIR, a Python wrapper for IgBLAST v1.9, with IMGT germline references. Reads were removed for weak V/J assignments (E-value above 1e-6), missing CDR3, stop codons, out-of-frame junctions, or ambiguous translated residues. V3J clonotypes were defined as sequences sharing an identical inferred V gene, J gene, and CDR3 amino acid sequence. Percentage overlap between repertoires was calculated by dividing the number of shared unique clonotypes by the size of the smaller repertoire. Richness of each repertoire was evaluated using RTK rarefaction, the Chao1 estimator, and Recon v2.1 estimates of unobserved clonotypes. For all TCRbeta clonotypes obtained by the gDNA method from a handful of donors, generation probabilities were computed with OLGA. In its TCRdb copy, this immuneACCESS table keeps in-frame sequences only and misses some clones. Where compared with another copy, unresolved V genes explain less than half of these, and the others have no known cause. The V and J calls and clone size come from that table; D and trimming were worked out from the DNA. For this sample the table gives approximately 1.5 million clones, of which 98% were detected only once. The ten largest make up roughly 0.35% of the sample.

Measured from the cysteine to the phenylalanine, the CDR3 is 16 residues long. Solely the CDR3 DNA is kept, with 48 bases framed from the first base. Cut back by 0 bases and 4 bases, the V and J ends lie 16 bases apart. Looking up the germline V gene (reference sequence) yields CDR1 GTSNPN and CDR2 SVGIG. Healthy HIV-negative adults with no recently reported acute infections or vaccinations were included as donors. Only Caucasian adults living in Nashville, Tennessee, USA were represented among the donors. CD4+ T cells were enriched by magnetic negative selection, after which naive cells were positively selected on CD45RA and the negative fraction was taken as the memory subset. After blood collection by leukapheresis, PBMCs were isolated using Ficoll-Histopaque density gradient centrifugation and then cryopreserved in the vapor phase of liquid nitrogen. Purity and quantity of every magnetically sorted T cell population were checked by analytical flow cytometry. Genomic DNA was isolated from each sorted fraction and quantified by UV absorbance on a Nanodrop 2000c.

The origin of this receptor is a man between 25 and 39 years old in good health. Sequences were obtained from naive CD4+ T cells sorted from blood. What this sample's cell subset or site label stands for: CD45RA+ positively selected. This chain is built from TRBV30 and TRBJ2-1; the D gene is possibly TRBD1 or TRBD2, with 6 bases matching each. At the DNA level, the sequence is TGTGCCTGGAGTGTAAAGGCCGGGGGCTGGTACAATGAGCAGTTCTTC. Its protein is CAWSVKAGGWYNEQFF. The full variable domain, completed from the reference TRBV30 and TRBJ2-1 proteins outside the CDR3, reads SQTIHQWPATLVQPVGSPLSLECTVEGTSNPNLYWYRQAAGRGLQLLFYSVGIGQISSEVPQNLSASRPQDRQFILSSKKLLLSDSGFYLCAWSVKAGGWYNEQFFGPGTRLTVL.